These 10 T cell receptor beta chains were all obtained from the same sample, sequenced in a study of blood T cells in healthy people across ages. The second PCR ran about 6 to 12 cycles with a sample-barcoded 5' primer and J-beta primers. TCRdb re-called the 5' RACE reads with MiXCR, one entry per CDR3 protein. In the table there are some 370,000 distinct CDR3 sequences, 45% to 60% of which are singletons. The source material was blood. Receptors were obtained from a man aged 60 to 69 in good health.

This chain uses TRBV18 with TRBJ1-5; 9 bases are a match to TRBD1. The CDR3 has 14 amino acids. V shed 2 bases and J 9 bases; nucleotides not matched to a gene: 5. Germline CDR1 KGHSH, CDR2 LQKENI. CDR3 protein: CASSPIRGQGPQHF. The CDR3 DNA sequence: TGTGCCAGCTCACCAATCAGGGGACAGGGGCCCCAGCATTTT.

The gene calls are TRBV9 and TRBJ1-4; TRBD1 matches 7 bases. This CDR3 has 15 amino acids. The V and J ends lost 0 bases and 8 bases, in that order; junction bases with no gene match: 7. Germline V gene data show CDR1 as SGDLS and CDR2 as YYNGEE. The CDR3 sequence: CASSVASGTDEKLFF. The CDR3 DNA is TGTGCCAGCAGCGTAGCATCCGGGACAGACGAAAAACTGTTTTTT.

This clonotype was found once. The chain uses TRBV20-1 and TRBJ1-2, with D tentatively TRBD1 (5 bases). CDR1 and CDR2 from the germline V gene are DFQATT and SNEGSKA (reference sequence). The V end lost 6 bases, the J end lost 6 bases, and 17 bases lay between the germline ends. The CDR3 covers 13 residues. Written as DNA, the CDR3 is TGCAGTGCCCTTACCCAGGGAATAGATGGCTACACCTTC. Translation: CSALTQGIDGYTF.

This clonotype was counted many times. The chain recombines TRBV12-3 or TRBV12-4 with TRBJ2-6; D is undetermined. The CDR3 is 14 amino acids. Trimming pared 4 bases from V and 7 bases from J, leaving 11 bases between. CDR3 sequence reads: CASSSQGRANVLTF. The CDR3, as DNA: TGTGCCAGCAGTTCTCAAGGTAGAGCCAACGTCCTGACTTTC.

Only a few counts were recorded for this clonotype. The chain carries TRBV5-1 and TRBJ2-3; 12 positions match TRBD2. Germline values: CDR1 SGHRS, CDR2 YFSETQ. V was clipped by 0 bases and J by 3 bases; unmatched bases: 2. The CDR3 consists of 16 residues. CDR3 DNA sequence: TGCGCCAGCAGCTTGGGACTAGCGGGAGTTACAGATACGCAGTATTTT. It specifies CASSLGLAGVTDTQYF.

The genes are TRBV11-2 and TRBJ2-1; D may correspond to TRBD1 or TRBD2 (5 bases each). Germline V gene sequence: CDR1 SGHAT, CDR2 FQNNGV. V gave up 6 bases and J gave up 0 bases, with 15 bases separating them. There are 16 residues in the CDR3. This CDR3 reads CASRHPGRLSYNEQFF. In DNA form, the CDR3 reads TGTGCCAGCAGGCACCCGGGACGCCTCTCCTACAATGAGCAGTTCTTC.

This sequence joins TRBV29-1 and TRBJ2-7; 7 bases align to TRBD1. V lost 7 bases to trimming and J lost 3 bases; unmatched junction nucleotides: 6. CDR3 length: 12 residues. CDR1 and CDR2 from the germline V gene are SQVTM and ANQGSEA. The CDR3 bases are TGCAGCGGCCGGGGACAGAACTACGAGCAGTACTTC. It translates to CSGRGQNYEQYF.

This clonotype has only a few counts. The gene calls are TRBV30 and TRBJ2-1; TRBD2 aligns across 10 bases. Germline loops: CDR1 GTSNPN, CDR2 SVGIG (reference sequence). The CDR3 contains 15 residues. The V segment lost 1 base and the J segment 7 bases; nucleotides outside the gene matches: 7. The CDR3 protein is CAWSDPLAGVNEQFF. CDR3 DNA: TGTGCCTGGAGTGACCCGCTAGCGGGGGTGAATGAGCAGTTCTTC. Full variable domain (missing parts from reference TRBV30 and TRBJ2-1): SQTIHQWPATLVQPVGSPLSLECTVEGTSNPNLYWYRQAAGRGLQLLFYSVGIGQISSEVPQNLSASRPQDRQFILSSKKLLLSDSGFYLCAWSDPLAGVNEQFFGPGTRLTVL.

This chain joins TRBV7-9 and TRBJ2-5; D may be TRBD2 (5 bases). This CDR3 spans 14 amino acids. Looked up from germline, CDR1 is SEHNR and CDR2 is FQNEAQ (reference sequence). V lost 5 bases, J lost 0 bases, and 10 bases lay in between. CDR3 region: CASSPGEYQETQYF. The CDR3 nucleotides read TGTGCCAGCAGCCCCGGGGAGTACCAAGAGACCCAGTACTTC.

This clonotype appeared a few times. V usage is TRBV4-1 and J usage is TRBJ2-7; 7 bases match TRBD2. Germline trimming cut 4 bases from V and 0 bases from J; bases unmatched to any gene: 9. Per the germline V gene, CDR1 is MGHRA and CDR2 is YSYEKL. The CDR3 totals 16 residues. This CDR3 reads CASSPVGGRDSYEQYF. For the CDR3, the DNA is TGCGCCAGCAGCCCGGTGGGCGGGAGAGACTCCTACGAGCAGTACTTC.